These 19 T cell receptor beta chains share one sample of origin, sequenced in a study of blood T cells in healthy people across ages. Sample-barcoded 5' priming and a J-beta primer mix drove a second PCR of about 6 to 12 cycles. MiXCR was run by TCRdb on the 5' RACE reads, yielding one entry per CDR3 protein. The data hold around 900,000 distinct CDR3 sequences, with roughly 50% observed a single time. The sample was blood. The origin of the receptors is a woman in her fifties or sixties in good health.

V is TRBV24-1 and J is TRBJ2-1; no clear D. V lost 8 bases to trimming and J lost 5 bases, with 12 bases between them. The CDR3 sequence is 13 residues long. The germline CDR1 and CDR2 sequences are KGHDR and SFDVKD. CDR3 amino acids: CATKGLSHNEQFF. In DNA form, the CDR3 reads TGTGCCACCAAAGGGTTGAGCCACAATGAGCAGTTCTTC.

The chain uses TRBV12-3 or TRBV12-4 and TRBJ2-1, with D possibly TRBD1 on 6 matching bases. CDR3 size: 15 residues. V was pared by 5 bases and J by 4 bases, with 15 bases between. CDR3 sequence: CASSVGQSHYNEQFF. The CDR3 bases are TGTGCCAGCAGTGTTGGACAGAGTCATTACAATGAGCAGTTCTTC.

The V gene is TRBV27, the J gene TRBJ2-7, with 9 nucleotides matching TRBD1. The CDR3 extends over 15 amino acids. V lost 5 bases to trimming and J lost 6 bases; unmatched junction nucleotides: 11. Germline assignment: CDR1 MNHEY and CDR2 SMNVEV (reference sequence). CDR3 DNA: TGTGCCAGCAGTCTTAGGACAGGGGTCCTTCTCGAGCAGTACTTC. Translation: CASSLRTGVLLEQYF.

This clonotype has just a few counts. V gene TRBV20-1 combines with J gene TRBJ2-7; the D gene is possibly TRBD1 (6 bases). V gave up 5 bases and J gave up 4 bases, with 21 bases separating them. The CDR3 is 15 residues long. In germline, CDR1 is DFQATT, CDR2 SNEGSKA (reference sequence). CDR3: CSAGKPGQPRYEQYF. The DNA for the CDR3 is TGCAGTGCTGGGAAGCCGGGACAACCACGGTACGAGCAGTACTTC.

This sequence joins TRBV7-2 and TRBJ2-1, with 11 positions matching TRBD2. The CDR3 has 15 amino acids. V shed 7 bases and J 4 bases; nucleotides not matched to a gene: 6. Germline assignment: CDR1 SGHTA and CDR2 FQGNSA. The CDR3 coding sequence is TGTGCCAGCAAGTCCATAGCGGGAGGGTACAATGAGCAGTTCTTC. Its protein product is CASKSIAGGYNEQFF.

A note on this clonotype: One end of the junction is discordant with germline, which a read error may explain. The chain joins TRBV15 to TRBJ2-3; tentative D call: TRBD1 (6 bases). The CDR3 consists of 14 residues. Germline loops: CDR1 LNHNV, CDR2 YYDKDF (reference sequence). CDR3 DNA sequence: TGTGCCACCACACAAGGGGGTCACACAGATGCGCAGTATTTT. Residues: CATTQGGHTDAQYF.

V gene TRBV3-1 combines with J gene TRBJ1-2; possibly TRBD1 for D (6 bases). The CDR3 runs to 14 residues. Trimming left V 4 bases short and J 2 bases short, with 11 bases between. Germline V gives CDR1 LGHDT, CDR2 YNNKEL (reference sequence). The CDR3 protein is CASSREQGNYGYTF. Written as DNA, the CDR3 is TGTGCCAGCAGCCGCGAACAGGGAAACTATGGCTACACCTTC.

This chain uses TRBV27 with TRBJ2-4; D is perhaps TRBD1 (6 bases). CDR3 length: 16 amino acids. Germline V gene lookup returns CDR1 MNHEY and CDR2 SMNVEV (reference sequence). The V gene lost 3 bases and the J gene lost 13 bases, with 25 bases spanning the gap. The CDR3 is CASSFNSGTLTSEQYF. CDR3 bases: TGTGCCAGCAGTTTTAATTCCGGGACACTGACCAGTGAGCAGTACTTC.

This clonotype was observed many times. The chain links TRBV21-1 to TRBJ2-7; the table's TRBD2 call for D was not verified on the DNA. TRBV21-1 counts as a pseudogene. The CDR3 spans 16 residues. The CDR3 DNA follows: TGTGCCAGCAGCAAAGGGGAACTAGCGGGAGGCTACGAGCAGTACTTC. This translates into CASSKGELAGGYEQYF.

This rearrangement joins TRBV7-9 to TRBJ2-3; no clear D. This CDR3 is built from 12 residues. Trimming left V 6 bases short and J 4 bases short, with 8 bases between. Germline V gene data show CDR1 as SEHNR and CDR2 as FQNEAQ (reference sequence). Here the CDR3 DNA reads TGTGCCAGCAGTAAGGCGGCAGATACGCAGTATTTT. This gives the protein CASSKAADTQYF.

This clonotype has more than one count but fewer than ten. The chain carries TRBV3-1 and TRBJ2-5, with 10 bases lining up with TRBD1. The CDR3 extends over 15 amino acids. V lost 4 bases to trimming and J lost 3 bases; unmatched junction nucleotides: 5. Germline V gene sequence: CDR1 LGHDT, CDR2 YNNKEL (reference sequence). The CDR3 loop is CASSLGTGEEETQYF. In DNA, the CDR3 is TGTGCCAGCAGCCTCGGGACAGGGGAGGAAGAGACCCAGTACTTC.

The chain is built from TRBV14 and TRBJ2-1, with a tentative D call TRBD1 (6 bases). The CDR3 consists of 15 residues. Germline values: CDR1 SGHDN, CDR2 FVKESK. The V end lost 5 bases, the J end lost 0 bases, and 11 bases lay between the germline ends. In nucleotides, the CDR3 is TGTGCCAGCAGCGGACAGCTTAGCTCCTACAATGAGCAGTTCTTC. The encoded protein is CASSGQLSSYNEQFF.

This clonotype showed up just a few times. V is TRBV5-1 and J is TRBJ2-7; TRBD2 matches 8 bases. This CDR3 contains 15 residues. J gave up 6 bases and V 4 bases, and 12 bases lay outside the gene matches. Germline V gene lookup returns CDR1 SGHRS and CDR2 YFSETQ. The CDR3 protein is CASSPGERELFEQYF. The DNA of the CDR3 is TGCGCCAGCAGCCCGGGCGAGCGGGAGTTATTCGAGCAGTACTTC.

The J gene is TRBJ1-2, the V gene TRBV25-1; D not resolved. The germline V and J ends were trimmed by 0 bases and 0 bases, with 2 bases remaining between them. This CDR3 contains 13 residues. Germline CDR1 MGHDK, CDR2 SYGVNS. The CDR3 DNA reads as TGTGCCAGCAGTGAATACACTAACTATGGCTACACCTTC. Its protein is CASSEYTNYGYTF.

Details on this clonotype: The junction does not match germline at one end; this may be a read error. The chain employs TRBV2 and TRBJ2-7; 9 positions match TRBD1. The length of the CDR3 is 14 residues. Germline lookup yields CDR1 SNHLY and CDR2 FYNNEI. The CDR3 loop is CASSALGQGYGQYF. In DNA, the CDR3 is TGTGCCAGCAGTGCATTGGGACAGGGCTACGGGCAGTACTTC.

CDR3 amino acids: CASSQTQLGVAEAFF. The CDR3 DNA is TGTGCCAGCAGCCAAACCCAGTTAGGGGTCGCTGAAGCTTTCTTT. This chain links TRBV3-1 with TRBJ1-1, with D perhaps matching TRBD1 (5 bases). V was clipped by 2 bases and J by 6 bases, with 16 bases between them. CDR1 and CDR2 from the germline V gene are LGHDT and YNNKEL (reference sequence). This CDR3 has 15 amino acids.

The rearrangement uses TRBV7-8 and TRBJ2-5; 7 bases fit TRBD2. The V segment lost 4 bases and the J segment 1 base; nucleotides outside the gene matches: 3. The CDR3 consists of 14 residues. Per germline, CDR1 SGHVS and CDR2 FQNEAQ. CDR3 nucleotides: TGTGCCAGCAGCTGGGGACTAACCCAAGAGACCCAGTACTTC. Residues: CASSWGLTQETQYF.

The rearrangement links TRBV10-1 to TRBJ1-2; D is unresolved. The CDR3 length is 13 residues. The V gene lost 0 bases and the J gene lost 11 bases, with 13 bases spanning the gap. The germline gives CDR1 WNHNN, CDR2 SYGVQD (reference sequence). The CDR3 loop reads CASSESRVRSYTF. CDR3 bases: TGCGCCAGCAGTGAGTCGAGGGTTCGATCGTACACCTTC.

There are a few counts of this clonotype. The chain couples TRBV20-1 to TRBJ1-1, with D hard to call. The germline V and J ends were trimmed by 3 bases and 7 bases, with 9 bases remaining between them. The CDR3 covers 11 residues. CDR1 and CDR2 from the germline V gene are DFQATT and SNEGSKA (reference sequence). The CDR3 DNA reads as TGCAGTGCTAGGTATGGTTTTGAAGCTTTCTTT. It yields the protein CSARYGFEAFF.